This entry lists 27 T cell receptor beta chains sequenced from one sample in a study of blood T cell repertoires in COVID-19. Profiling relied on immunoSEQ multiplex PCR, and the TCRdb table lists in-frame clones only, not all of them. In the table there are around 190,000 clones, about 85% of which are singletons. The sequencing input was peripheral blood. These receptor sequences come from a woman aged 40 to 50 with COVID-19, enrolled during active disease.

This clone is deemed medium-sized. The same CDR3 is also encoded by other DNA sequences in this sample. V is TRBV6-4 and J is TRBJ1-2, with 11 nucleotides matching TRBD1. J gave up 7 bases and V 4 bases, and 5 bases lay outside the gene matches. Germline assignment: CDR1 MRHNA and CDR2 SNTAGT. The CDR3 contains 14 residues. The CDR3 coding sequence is TGTGCCAGCAGTGGGACAGGGGGCTTCGGTGGCTACACCTTC. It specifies CASSGTGGFGGYTF.

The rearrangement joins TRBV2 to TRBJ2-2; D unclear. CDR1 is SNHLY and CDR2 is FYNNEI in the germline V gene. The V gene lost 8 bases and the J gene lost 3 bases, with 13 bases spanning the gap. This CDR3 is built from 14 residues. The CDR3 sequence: CASRVQTYTGELFF. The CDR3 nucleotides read TGTGCCAGCCGGGTGCAAACCTACACCGGGGAGCTGTTTTTT.

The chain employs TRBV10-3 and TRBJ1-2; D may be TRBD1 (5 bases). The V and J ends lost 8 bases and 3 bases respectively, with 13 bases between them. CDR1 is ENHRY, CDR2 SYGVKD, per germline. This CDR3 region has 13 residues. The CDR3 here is CAISGGSDYGYTF. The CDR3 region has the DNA TGTGCCATCTCCGGGGGTTCAGACTATGGCTACACCTTC.

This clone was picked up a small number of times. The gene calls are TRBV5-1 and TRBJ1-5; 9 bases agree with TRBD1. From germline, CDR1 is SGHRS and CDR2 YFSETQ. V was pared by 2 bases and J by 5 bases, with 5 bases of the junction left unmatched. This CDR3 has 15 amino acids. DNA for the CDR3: TGCGCCAGCAGCTTACAGGGGGCTGGGGATCAGCCCCAGCATTTT. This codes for CASSLQGAGDQPQHF. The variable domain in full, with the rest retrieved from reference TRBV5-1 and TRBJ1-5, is KAGVTQTPRYLIKTRGQQVTLSCSPISGHRSVSWYQQTPGQGLQFLFEYFSETQRNKGNFPGRFSGRQFSNSRSEMNVSTLELGDSALYLCASSLQGAGDQPQHFGDGTRLSIL.

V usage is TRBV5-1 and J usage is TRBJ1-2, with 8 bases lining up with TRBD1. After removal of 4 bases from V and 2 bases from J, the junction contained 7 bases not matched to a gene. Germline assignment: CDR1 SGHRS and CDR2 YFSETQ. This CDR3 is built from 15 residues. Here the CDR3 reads CASSPRDRPNYGYTF. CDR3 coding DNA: TGCGCCAGCAGCCCACGGGACAGGCCGAACTATGGCTACACCTTC. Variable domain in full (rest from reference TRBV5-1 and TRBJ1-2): KAGVTQTPRYLIKTRGQQVTLSCSPISGHRSVSWYQQTPGQGLQFLFEYFSETQRNKGNFPGRFSGRQFSNSRSEMNVSTLELGDSALYLCASSPRDRPNYGYTFGSGTRLTVV.

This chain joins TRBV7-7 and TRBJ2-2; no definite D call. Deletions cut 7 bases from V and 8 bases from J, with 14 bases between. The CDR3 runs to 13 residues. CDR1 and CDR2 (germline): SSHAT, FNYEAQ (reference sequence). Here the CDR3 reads CASTPLGAGELFF. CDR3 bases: TGTGCCAGCACCCCTCTCGGTGCGGGGGAGCTGTTTTTT.

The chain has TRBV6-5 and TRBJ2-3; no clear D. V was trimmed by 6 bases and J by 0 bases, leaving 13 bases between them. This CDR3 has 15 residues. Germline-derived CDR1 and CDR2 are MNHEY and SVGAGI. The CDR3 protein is CASSLTYPSTDTQYF. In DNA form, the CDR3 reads TGTGCCAGCAGCTTAACATATCCTAGCACAGATACGCAGTATTTT.

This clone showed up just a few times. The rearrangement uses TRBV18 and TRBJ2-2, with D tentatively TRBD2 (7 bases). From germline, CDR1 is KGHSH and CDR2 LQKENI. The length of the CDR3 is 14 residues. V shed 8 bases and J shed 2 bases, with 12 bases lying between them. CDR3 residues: CASRRGQNTGELFF. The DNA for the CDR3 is TGTGCCAGCAGGCGGGGGCAAAACACCGGGGAGCTGTTTTTT.

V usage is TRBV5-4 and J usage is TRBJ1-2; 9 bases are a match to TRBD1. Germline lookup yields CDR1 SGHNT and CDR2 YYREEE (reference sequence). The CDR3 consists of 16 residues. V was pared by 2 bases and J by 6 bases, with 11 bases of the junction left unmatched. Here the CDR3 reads CASSLPTQGQGNGYTF. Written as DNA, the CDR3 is TGTGCCAGCAGCTTACCGACCCAGGGACAGGGTAATGGCTACACCTTC.

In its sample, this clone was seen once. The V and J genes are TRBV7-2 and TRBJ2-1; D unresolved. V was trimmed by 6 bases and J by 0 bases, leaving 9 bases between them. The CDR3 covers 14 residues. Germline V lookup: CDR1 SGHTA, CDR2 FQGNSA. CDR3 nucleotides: TGTGCCAGCAGGATTTCCGGCTCCTACAATGAGCAGTTCTTC. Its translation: CASRISGSYNEQFF. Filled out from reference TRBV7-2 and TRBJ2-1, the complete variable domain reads GAGVSQSPSNKVTEKGKDVELRCDPISGHTALYWYRQSLGQGLEFLIYFQGNSAPDKSGLPSDRFSAERTGGSVSTLTIQRTQQEDSAVYLCASRISGSYNEQFFGPGTRLTVL.

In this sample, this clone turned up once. The CDR3 loop is CASSPTLAGSNEQYF. Written as DNA, the CDR3 is TGTGCCAGCTCACCAACCCTAGCGGGATCAAACGAGCAGTACTTC. This sequence joins TRBV18 and TRBJ2-7; 9 bases map to TRBD2. Germline V gene sequence: CDR1 KGHSH, CDR2 LQKENI. The CDR3 totals 15 residues. Trimming took 2 bases from V and 5 from J; bases not matched to a gene: 7.

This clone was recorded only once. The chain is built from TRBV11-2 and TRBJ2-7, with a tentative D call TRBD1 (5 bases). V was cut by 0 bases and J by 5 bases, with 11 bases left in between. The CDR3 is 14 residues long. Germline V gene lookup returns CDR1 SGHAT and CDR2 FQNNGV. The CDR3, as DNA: TGTGCCAGCAGCTTAGATGCAGGGTTCGACGAGCAGTACTTC. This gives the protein CASSLDAGFDEQYF. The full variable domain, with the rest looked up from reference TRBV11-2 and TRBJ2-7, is EAGVAQSPRYKIIEKRQSVAFWCNPISGHATLYWYQQILGQGPKLLIQFQNNGVVDDSQLPKDRFSAERLKGVDSTLKIQPAKLEDSAVYLCASSLDAGFDEQYFGPGTRLTVT.

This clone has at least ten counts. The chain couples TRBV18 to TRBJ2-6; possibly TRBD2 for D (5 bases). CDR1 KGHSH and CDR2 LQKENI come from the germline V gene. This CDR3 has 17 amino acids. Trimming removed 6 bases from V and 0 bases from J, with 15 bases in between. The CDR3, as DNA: TGTGCCAGCTCCCCAACTTGGACTTTCTCTGGGGCCAACGTCCTGACTTTC. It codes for CASSPTWTFSGANVLTF. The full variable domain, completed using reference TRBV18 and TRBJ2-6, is NAGVMQNPRHLVRRRGQEARLRCSPMKGHSHVYWYRQLPEEGLKFMVYLQKENIIDESGMPKERFSAEFPKEGPSILRIQQVVRGDSAAYFCASSPTWTFSGANVLTFGAGSRLTVL.

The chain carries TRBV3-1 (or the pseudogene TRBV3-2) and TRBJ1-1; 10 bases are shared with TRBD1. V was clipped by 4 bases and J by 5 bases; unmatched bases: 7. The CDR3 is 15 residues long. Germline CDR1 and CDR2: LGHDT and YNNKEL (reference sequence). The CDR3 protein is CASSLRTGGETEAFF. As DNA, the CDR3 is TGTGCCAGCAGCCTAAGGACAGGGGGGGAAACTGAAGCTTTCTTT.

CDR3 in DNA: TGTGCCAGCAGGGAGGGGACAGGGGGCTCTGGCTACACCTTC. Translated, it gives CASREGTGGSGYTF. The chain is built from TRBV6-5 and TRBJ1-2, with 12 nucleotides matching TRBD1. The CDR3 is 14 residues long. The V segment lost 6 bases and the J segment 7 bases; nucleotides outside the gene matches: 6. Germline CDR1 reads MNHEY; CDR2 reads SVGAGI.

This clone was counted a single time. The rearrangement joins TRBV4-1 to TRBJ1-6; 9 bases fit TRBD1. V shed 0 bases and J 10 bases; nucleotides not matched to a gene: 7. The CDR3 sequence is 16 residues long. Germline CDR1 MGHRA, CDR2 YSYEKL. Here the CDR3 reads CASSQDPGQGGSPLHF. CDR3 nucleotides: TGCGCCAGCAGCCAAGATCCGGGACAGGGCGGCTCACCCCTCCACTTT.

The CDR3 DNA reads as TGTGCCAGCAGCCCATCCTACAGGGGGCTGAGTGGCTACACCTTC. This translates into CASSPSYRGLSGYTF. The V and J genes are TRBV7-2 and TRBJ1-2; TRBD1 agrees at 9 bases. Losses at the gene ends were 5 bases for V and 7 bases for J; bases not matched to a gene: 11. Germline assignment: CDR1 SGHTA and CDR2 FQGNSA. The CDR3 spans 15 residues.

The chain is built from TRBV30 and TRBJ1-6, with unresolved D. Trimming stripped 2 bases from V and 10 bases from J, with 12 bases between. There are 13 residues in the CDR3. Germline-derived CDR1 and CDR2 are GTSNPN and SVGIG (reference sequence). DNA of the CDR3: TGTGCCTGGAGTCCCGGGGTGGGCTCACCCCTCCACTTT. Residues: CAWSPGVGSPLHF.

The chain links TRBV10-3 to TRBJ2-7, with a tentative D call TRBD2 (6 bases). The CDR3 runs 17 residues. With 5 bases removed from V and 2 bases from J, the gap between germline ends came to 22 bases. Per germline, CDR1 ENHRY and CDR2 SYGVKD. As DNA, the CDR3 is TGTGCCATCAGTTTGGGGGTTACCGGGAGAAACACCTACGAGCAGTACTTC. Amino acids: CAISLGVTGRNTYEQYF.

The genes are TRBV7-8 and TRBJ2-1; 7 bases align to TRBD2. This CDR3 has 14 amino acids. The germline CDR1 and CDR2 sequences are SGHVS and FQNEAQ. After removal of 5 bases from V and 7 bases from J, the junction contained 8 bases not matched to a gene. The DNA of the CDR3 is TGTGCCAGCAGCGAACTGGGGGGGTGGAATGAGCAGTTCTTC. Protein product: CASSELGGWNEQFF.

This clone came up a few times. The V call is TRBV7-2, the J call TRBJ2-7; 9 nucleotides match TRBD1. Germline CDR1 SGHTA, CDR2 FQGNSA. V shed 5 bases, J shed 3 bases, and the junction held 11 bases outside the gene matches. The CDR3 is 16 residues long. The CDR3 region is CASSRTHGTGIYEQYF. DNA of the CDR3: TGTGCCAGCAGCCGTACTCACGGGACAGGGATCTACGAGCAGTACTTC. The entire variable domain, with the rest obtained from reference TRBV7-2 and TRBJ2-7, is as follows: GAGVSQSPSNKVTEKGKDVELRCDPISGHTALYWYRQSLGQGLEFLIYFQGNSAPDKSGLPSDRFSAERTGGSVSTLTIQRTQQEDSAVYLCASSRTHGTGIYEQYFGPGTRLTVT.

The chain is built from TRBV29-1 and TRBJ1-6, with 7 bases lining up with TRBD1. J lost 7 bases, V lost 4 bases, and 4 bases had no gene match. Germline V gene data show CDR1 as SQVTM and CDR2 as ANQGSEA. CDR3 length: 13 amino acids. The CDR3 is CSVGQGLNSPLHF. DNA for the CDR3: TGCAGCGTTGGACAGGGCCTAAATTCACCCCTCCACTTT.

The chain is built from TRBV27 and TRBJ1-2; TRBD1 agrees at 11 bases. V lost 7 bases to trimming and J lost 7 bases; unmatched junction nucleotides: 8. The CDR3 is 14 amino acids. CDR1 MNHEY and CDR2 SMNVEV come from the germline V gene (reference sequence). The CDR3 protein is CASTSGQGARGYTF. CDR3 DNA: TGTGCCAGCACCTCTGGACAGGGGGCGCGTGGCTACACCTTC.

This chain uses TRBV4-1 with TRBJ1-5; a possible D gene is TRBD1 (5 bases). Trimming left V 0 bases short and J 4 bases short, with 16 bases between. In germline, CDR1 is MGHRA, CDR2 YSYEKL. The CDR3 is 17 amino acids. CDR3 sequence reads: CASSQEGQGAINQPQHF. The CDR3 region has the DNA TGCGCCAGCAGCCAAGAGGGGCAAGGGGCGATAAATCAGCCCCAGCATTTT.

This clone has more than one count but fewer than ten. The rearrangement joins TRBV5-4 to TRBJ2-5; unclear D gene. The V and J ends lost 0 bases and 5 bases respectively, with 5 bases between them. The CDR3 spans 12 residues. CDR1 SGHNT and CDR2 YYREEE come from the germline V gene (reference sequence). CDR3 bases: TGTGCCAGCAGCTTGGTTCGGGAGACCCAGTACTTC. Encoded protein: CASSLVRETQYF.

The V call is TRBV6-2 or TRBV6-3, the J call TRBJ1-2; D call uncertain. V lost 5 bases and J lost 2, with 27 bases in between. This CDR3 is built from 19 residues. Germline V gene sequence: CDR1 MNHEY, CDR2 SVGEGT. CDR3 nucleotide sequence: TGTGCCAGCAGTACGAGCTGGGTTTTGAGATCCGCGGCCAACTATGGCTACACCTTC. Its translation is CASSTSWVLRSAANYGYTF.

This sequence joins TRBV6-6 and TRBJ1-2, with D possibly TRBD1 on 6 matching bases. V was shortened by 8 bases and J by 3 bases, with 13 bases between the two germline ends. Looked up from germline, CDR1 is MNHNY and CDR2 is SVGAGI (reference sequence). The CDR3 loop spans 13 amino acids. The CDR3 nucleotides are TGTGCCAGCGGGAGGGGGAGGGACTATGGCTACACCTTC. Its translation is CASGRGRDYGYTF.